The subject of this entry is one TCR beta chain. These data originate in a study of blood T cell repertoires in COVID-19. At the level of the study: COVID-19 samples from acute and convalescent phases originated in the United States, Italy and Spain.

Per the authors' pipeline: Amplification of reference gene primers provided the estimated nucleated cell counts. Produced via immunoSEQ multiplex PCR; TCRdb's table is partial and in-frame only. Clone size and the V and J calls come from that table; the DNA yielded D and trimming. This repertoire shows more than 100,000 clones, roughly 83% found once; its top ten account for over 15%. Germline V gene data show CDR1 as SGHNT and CDR2 as YENEEA. There are 15 residues in the CDR3. The V end lost 2 bases, the J end lost 8 bases, and 16 bases lay between the germline ends. The chain uses TRBV11-3 and TRBJ2-1, with D possibly being TRBD1 (5 bases). The sample was peripheral blood. The TCR originated in a woman aged 45-60 years with acute or convalescent COVID-19. The CDR3 protein is CASSLRSGHSDEQFF. The CDR3 DNA reads TGTGCCAGCAGCTTAAGGTCCGGACACTCCGATGAGCAGTTCTTC.